This T cell receptor beta chain was profiled in a study of blood T cell repertoires in COVID-19. Study in general: Both acute and convalescent COVID-19 samples were obtained from the United States, Italy and Spain. Sample material is recorded as cDNA or gDNA derived from T cells, B-cell-depleted T cells, or PBMCs.

Per the original data handling: The authors estimated nucleated cell counts from reference gene primer amplification. Clones were read by immunoSEQ multiplex PCR, and TCRdb kept only the in-frame ones, dropping some. Clone size and V and J calls were adopted from that table, with D and trimming inferred from the DNA. The sample holds around 70,000 clones, approximately 80% seen once. The V end lost 5 bases, the J end lost 4 bases, and 14 bases lay between the germline ends. Germline CDR1 and CDR2: SGHAT and FQDESV (reference sequence). This CDR3 contains 14 residues. The chain couples TRBV11-1 to TRBJ1-1; D is unresolved. Sample: peripheral blood. The receptor was derived from a human donor in a cohort sampled during active COVID-19. CDR3 sequence: CASSPLNVPTEAFF. The CDR3 DNA is TGTGCCAGCAGCCCCCTTAATGTCCCCACTGAAGCTTTCTTT.